This paragraph covers one T cell receptor beta chain sequence. The CDR3 is made up of 15 amino acids. The germline gives CDR1 MDHEN, CDR2 SYDVKM. The ends were cut back, 2 bases at V and 6 bases at J, with 16 bases in the middle. The sample belongs to a study of tissue T cells after allogeneic stem cell transplantation. Here immunoSEQ multiplex PCR was the method, and the copy in TCRdb shows in-frame clones only, minus some. This repertoire shows around 25,000 clones, about 89% found once; its top ten account for about 2%. V usage is TRBV28 and J usage is TRBJ1-2, with a possible D match to TRBD1 (5 bases). This specimen consisted of blood, obtained before transplantation. This receptor was taken from a male donor at least 60 years old who later had graft-versus-host disease after an allogeneic stem cell transplant. CDR3 amino acids: CASSLNLGPLDGYTF. The CDR3 DNA reads as TGTGCCAGCAGTTTAAATCTGGGGCCTTTGGATGGCTACACCTTC.